This passage covers 17 T cell receptor beta chains from one sample sequenced in a study of regulatory T cells in long-lasting Graves disease. The TCR beta library used iRepertoire HTBI primers with Arm-PCR amplification of CDR3. MiXCR was run by TCRdb on the multiplex PCR reads, yielding one entry per CDR3 protein. There are hundreds of thousands of distinct CDR3 sequences in the sample; over 15% occur only once, and roughly 27% lies in the top ten. Sample time point: newly diagnosed GD, antithyroid drugs for less than 3 months. Scientists built the TCR library using RNA that was extracted from PBMCs. These data are also associated with another study on T cells in Graves' hyperthyroidism and ophthalmopathy.

The starting material was peripheral blood mononuclear cells (PBMCs), obtained at new diagnosis, from a patient treated with antithyroid drugs. All receptors come from a man in his forties with Graves disease.

This clonotype occurred once. The chain carries TRBV20-1 and TRBJ2-5; a possible D gene is TRBD2 (6 bases). The V gene lost 6 bases and the J gene lost 3 bases, with 14 bases spanning the gap. The germline V gene encodes CDR1 DFQATT and CDR2 SNEGSKA (reference sequence). The length of the CDR3 is 13 residues. The CDR3 here is CSAWGVGEETQYF. The DNA of the CDR3 is TGCAGTGCCTGGGGGGTAGGGGAAGAGACCCAGTACTTC.

This clonotype was seen ten or more times. V usage is TRBV13 and J usage is TRBJ1-1; D not resolved. Germline V gene lookup returns CDR1 PRHDT and CDR2 FYEKMQ (reference sequence). The CDR3 is 13 amino acids. V was pared by 8 bases and J by 1 base, with 11 bases between. CDR3 sequence: CASGQEPNTEAFF. The CDR3 DNA reads TGTGCCAGCGGCCAGGAGCCGAACACTGAAGCTTTCTTT.

The chain carries TRBV5-6 and TRBJ1-1, with a possible D match to TRBD1 (6 bases). The germline V and J ends were trimmed by 4 bases and 4 bases, with 14 bases remaining between them. This CDR3 has 14 residues. In germline, CDR1 is SGHDT, CDR2 YYEEEE. DNA for the CDR3: TGTGCCAGCAGCCCAGGACAGCCGGCCACTGAAGCTTTCTTT. It encodes CASSPGQPATEAFF.

The sample holds many counts of this clonotype. The genes are TRBV13 and TRBJ2-1, with 10 bases matching TRBD2. The ends lost 6 bases at V and 5 bases at J; junction bases unmatched: 13. CDR1 is PRHDT, CDR2 FYEKMQ, per germline (reference sequence). The CDR3 consists of 17 residues. The CDR3 loop is CASRKVSGGSIDNEQFF. The DNA of the CDR3 is TGTGCCAGCAGAAAAGTTAGCGGGGGGTCGATCGACAATGAGCAGTTCTTC.

There are many counts of this clonotype. This chain joins TRBV10-2 and TRBJ2-7; D is perhaps TRBD1 or TRBD2 (6 bases each). Germline CDR1 WSHSY, CDR2 SAAADI. V was clipped by 0 bases and J by 2 bases, with 17 bases between them. This CDR3 has 17 residues. The CDR3 is CASSESVSGALAYEQYF. DNA of the CDR3: TGCGCCAGCAGTGAGTCCGTGTCGGGGGCGCTTGCCTACGAGCAGTACTTC.

In this sample, this clonotype turned up a few times. At one end, the junction sequence differs from germline, possibly due to a read error. This sequence joins TRBV25-1 and TRBJ1-4; TRBD1 is a possible D gene (6 bases). This CDR3 comprises 15 residues. Germline V lookup: CDR1 MGHDK, CDR2 SYGVNS. This chain's CDR3 is CANSAPGDNTEKLFF. CDR3 DNA sequence: TGTGCCAACAGTGCACCGGGGGACAATACAGAAAAACTGTTTTTT.

The chain uses TRBV7-9 and TRBJ2-2, with 9 bases aligning to TRBD1. From germline, CDR1 is SEHNR and CDR2 FQNEAQ (reference sequence). The CDR3 totals 15 residues. Unmatched junction bases numbered 8, after V lost 7 bases and J lost 5 bases. This chain's CDR3 is CASIEIDRGTGELFF. In DNA form, the CDR3 reads TGTGCCAGCATTGAGATTGACAGGGGGACCGGGGAGCTGTTTTTT.

Ten or more counts support this clonotype. This chain connects TRBV3-1 to TRBJ1-1, with TRBD1 matching 8 bases. The junction had 8 bases not matched to a gene; V was cut back by 3 bases and J by 5 bases. This CDR3 is built from 15 residues. CDR1 and CDR2 (germline): LGHDT, YNNKEL (reference sequence). The CDR3, as DNA: TGTGCCAGCAGCCACTCGGACAGGGAGGGAACTGAAGCTTTCTTT. This translates into CASSHSDREGTEAFF.

Comment on this clonotype: The likely explanation is a read error, given a far larger clone one base away. The chain uses TRBV3-1 and TRBJ2-7; D not resolved. Trimming left V 10 bases short and J 6 bases short, with 19 bases between. CDR3 length equals 13 residues. The germline V gene encodes CDR1 LGHDT and CDR2 YNNKEL (reference sequence). The CDR3 is CANEVSKSLEQYF. Here the CDR3 DNA reads TGTGCCAACGAAGTCAGTAAATCCCTCGAGCAGTACTTC.

V gene TRBV6-1 combines with J gene TRBJ2-2; possibly TRBD1 for D (5 bases). The germline V gene has CDR1 MNHNS and CDR2 SASEGT. Trimming removed 5 bases from V and 0 bases from J, with 10 bases in between. The CDR3 extends over 15 amino acids. CDR3 DNA: TGTGCCAGCAGTTACCAGGGCCCGAACACCGGGGAGCTGTTTTTT. Protein: CASSYQGPNTGELFF.

As for this clonotype: A much more abundant neighbour one base away suggests this may be a read error. V and J are TRBV11-3 and TRBJ1-2, with D tentatively TRBD1 (5 bases). CDR1 is SGHNT and CDR2 is YENEEA in the germline V gene. The CDR3 extends over 12 amino acids. The CDR3 loop reads CASSTGHYGHTF. The CDR3 DNA sequence: TGTGCCAGCAGTACAGGTCACTATGGCCACACCTTC.

In its sample, this clonotype was seen a few times. The gene calls are TRBV7-9 and TRBJ1-1; D is possibly TRBD1 (5 bases). Germline values: CDR1 SEHNR, CDR2 FQNEAQ (reference sequence). V was cut by 3 bases and J by 4 bases, with 12 bases left in between. This CDR3 is 14 amino acids long. The CDR3 DNA follows: TGTGCCAGCAGCTTTGGGGGAGGTTTCACTGAAGCTTTCTTT. It specifies CASSFGGGFTEAFF.

This clonotype was seen ten or more times. The gene calls are TRBV20-1 and TRBJ2-3, with 9 bases identical to TRBD2. With V trimmed by 3 bases and J by 4 bases, 5 bases remained unmatched. Germline V gives CDR1 DFQATT, CDR2 SNEGSKA (reference sequence). The length of the CDR3 is 14 residues. The CDR3 nucleotides are TGCAGTGCTAGTCTAGCGGGGCGTGCAGATACGCAGTATTTT. Its protein product is CSASLAGRADTQYF.

At least ten counts were recorded for this clonotype. The chain combines TRBV6-1 with TRBJ2-7, with TRBD1 identical over 7 bases. Germline trimming cut 5 bases from V and 4 bases from J; bases unmatched to any gene: 8. Germline loops: CDR1 MNHNS, CDR2 SASEGT. CDR3 length equals 14 residues. The CDR3 loop is CASSRRDRPYEQYF. DNA for the CDR3: TGTGCCAGCAGTCGCCGGGACAGACCATACGAGCAGTACTTC.

V usage is TRBV11-2 and J usage is TRBJ1-1; D perhaps matches TRBD1 (6 bases). V gave up 7 bases and J gave up 5 bases, with 14 bases separating them. Germline assignment: CDR1 SGHAT and CDR2 FQNNGV. The CDR3 is 13 residues long. As DNA, the CDR3 is TGTGCCAGCACCCCTAGGGGGGAGACTGAAGCTTTCTTT. It translates to CASTPRGETEAFF. The whole variable domain, filled in from reference TRBV11-2 and TRBJ1-1, reads EAGVAQSPRYKIIEKRQSVAFWCNPISGHATLYWYQQILGQGPKLLIQFQNNGVVDDSQLPKDRFSAERLKGVDSTLKIQPAKLEDSAVYLCASTPRGETEAFFGQGTRLTVV.

The rearrangement uses TRBV7-8 and TRBJ2-1; perhaps D is TRBD1 or TRBD2 (5 bases each). This CDR3 has 18 residues. The V end was cut by 5 bases, the J end by 4 bases, with 24 bases between. In germline, CDR1 is SGHVS, CDR2 FQNEAQ. The CDR3: CASSQGLSRGRRYNEQFF. The CDR3 DNA sequence: TGTGCCAGCAGCCAAGGGTTGTCTAGGGGACGTAGGTACAATGAGCAGTTCTTC.

This clonotype has ten or more counts. The chain combines TRBV30 with TRBJ1-1; no reliable D call. This CDR3 region has 13 residues. Deletions cut 0 bases from V and 5 bases from J, with 10 bases between. CDR1 and CDR2 from the germline V gene are GTSNPN and SVGIG (reference sequence). This chain's CDR3 is CAWSVFARTEAFF. The CDR3 DNA reads as TGTGCCTGGAGTGTGTTCGCCCGGACTGAAGCTTTCTTT.